This paragraph covers one TCR beta chain sequence. What this receptor recognizes is not known. Qualities for individual bases were not recorded, and no much larger clone is one base off. TCRbeta CDR3 regions were amplified from genomic DNA by means of the immunoSEQ Assay, a bias-controlled multiplex PCR. As for how the authors treated the data: The number of nucleated cells in each sample was estimated from the amplification of reference gene primers within the assay. To quantify the absolute abundance of each unique TCRbeta CDR3 rearrangement, sequence reads were collapsed and filtered. For each sample, productive Simpson clonality was calculated as the square root of Simpson's diversity index over productive rearrangements. Imported from immuneACCESS, the table was reduced by TCRdb to in-frame sequences with V and J called. These copies leave out some clones; in studies compared against another copy, an unresolved V gene accounts for under half, and the cause of the remainder is not known. The V and J calls and clone size were taken over from that table, and D and trimming were inferred from the DNA. The sample has roughly 260,000 clones on record, roughly nine tenths of them singletons. Under 3% of the sample lies in the top ten.

Participants in the prospective study were enrolled through a virtual design, were aged roughly 18 to 100 years, and lived in 24 United States geographic areas. In the prospective study, cohorts were assigned on the basis of participant-reported clinical history obtained from a screening survey and a study questionnaire. Recovered participants in ImmuneRACE Cohort 3 were defined as having two consecutive negative NP/OP PCR tests, clearance from a healthcare professional, or resolution of symptoms. In the prospective study, mobile phlebotomists collected whole blood, serum and a nasopharyngeal or oropharyngeal swab from each participant. Participants in the prospective study had the option to provide additional blood draws and questionnaires over an approximately 2-month period. Before DNA extraction, prospective study blood samples were shipped either frozen or at room temperature. This record belongs to a study of blood T cell repertoires in COVID-19 (TCRdb year 2020). Study-level background: The collaborator samples originated in the United States, Italy and Spain and spanned the acute and convalescent phases of COVID-19. Deeply sampled blood TCRbeta repertoires from subjects exposed to, actively infected with, or recovered from COVID-19 were included in the dataset. Where available, HLA class I and class II types were taken from metadata supplied by the sample provider and were not determined by assay-based typing. Nearly every sample came with metadata listing a de-identified subject ID, COVID-19 status, age in years and sex. Samples came from the ongoing ImmuneRACE study (first 160 participants) plus 1,254 subjects from 6 global collaborators. The material from the prospective study consisted of cDNA or gDNA derived from T cells, B-cell-depleted T cells, or PBMCs. The repertoires were released in a freely available public database meant as a resource for research on the immune response to SARS-CoV-2.

The full study reports these points: The amount of clinical and demographic metadata varied by source and participant and was provided uncurated.

At the junction V is shortened by 5 bases and J by 9 bases; bases outside the gene matches: 6. The CDR3, from cysteine to phenylalanine, totals 14 residues. The read is trimmed to its CDR3 DNA, 42 bases read in frame from base 1. The germline V gene (reference sequence) gives CDR1 as MNHEY and CDR2 as SMNVEV. The material sequenced was PBMCs or T cells enriched from blood (not recorded which). This TCR was recovered from a woman in her late teens or twenties who had recovered from COVID-19. Recombination connected TRBV27 to TRBJ2-1; a stretch of 11 junction bases matches TRBD1. The DNA is as follows: TGTGCCAGCAGTGTTGGACAGGGGGCTGGTGAGCAGTTCTTC. Its protein reads: CASSVGQGAGEQFF.